This TCR beta chain was retrieved from a study of CD8 T cells in ankylosing spondylitis. Study outcomes and limitations: Before this, some motif variants had been reported in reactive arthritis synovial fluid and blood. What seemed typical of ankylosing spondylitis blood was a TCR beta motif built from 7 or 8 highly homologous variants. Clones tied to disease were said to be significantly enriched in matched ankylosing spondylitis synovial fluid.

This clonotype was detected many times. Its antigen remains unidentified. V was shortened by 2 bases and J by 4 bases, with 12 bases between the two germline ends. The germline V gene has CDR1 SGHTA and CDR2 FQGTGA. The CDR3 runs 14 residues. Quantitative 5'-RACE was performed with molecular barcodes, and it yielded the TCR beta libraries. MiXCR was run by TCRdb on the 5' RACE reads, yielding one entry per CDR3 protein. Found here are some 130,000 distinct CDR3 sequences, about 7% of them singletons; the top ten hold under 15%. Sequenced material: blood, either unsorted or a sorted T cell fraction (not recorded which). V gene TRBV7-3 combines with J gene TRBJ2-7; D perhaps matches TRBD1 (5 bases). This TCR was sampled from a female donor with ankylosing spondylitis or in good health (not recorded which). For the CDR3, the DNA is TGTGCCAGCAGCTTAGACAGTTCAGGTTACGAGCAGTACTTC. Translation gives CASSLDSSGYEQYF.